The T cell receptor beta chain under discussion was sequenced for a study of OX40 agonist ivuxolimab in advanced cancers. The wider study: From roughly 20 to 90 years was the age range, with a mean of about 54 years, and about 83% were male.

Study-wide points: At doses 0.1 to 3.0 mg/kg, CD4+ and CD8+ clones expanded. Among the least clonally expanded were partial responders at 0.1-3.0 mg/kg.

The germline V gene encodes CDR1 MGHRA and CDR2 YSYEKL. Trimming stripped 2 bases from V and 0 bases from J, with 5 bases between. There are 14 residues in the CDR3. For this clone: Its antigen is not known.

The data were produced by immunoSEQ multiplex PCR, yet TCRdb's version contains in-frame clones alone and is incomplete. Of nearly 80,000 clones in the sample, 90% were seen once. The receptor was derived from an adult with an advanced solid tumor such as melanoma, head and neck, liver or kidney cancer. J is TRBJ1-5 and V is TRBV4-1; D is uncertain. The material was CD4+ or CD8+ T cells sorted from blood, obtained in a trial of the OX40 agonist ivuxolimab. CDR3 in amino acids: CASSQLTSNQPQHF. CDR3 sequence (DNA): TGCGCCAGCAGCCAACTGACTAGCAATCAGCCCCAGCATTTT.